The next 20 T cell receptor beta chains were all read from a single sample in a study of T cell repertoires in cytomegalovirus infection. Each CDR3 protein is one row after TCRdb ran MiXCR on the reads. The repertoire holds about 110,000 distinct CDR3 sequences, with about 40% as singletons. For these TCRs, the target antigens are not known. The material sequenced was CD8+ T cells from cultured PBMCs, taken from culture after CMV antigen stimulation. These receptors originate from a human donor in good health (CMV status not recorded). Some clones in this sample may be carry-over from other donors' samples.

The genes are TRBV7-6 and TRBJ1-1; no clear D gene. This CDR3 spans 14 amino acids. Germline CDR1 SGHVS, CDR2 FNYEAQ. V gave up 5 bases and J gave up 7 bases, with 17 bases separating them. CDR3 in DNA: TGTGCCAGCAGCCCGCCGGATCGTTTCTTTGAAGCTTTCTTT. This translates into CASSPPDRFFEAFF.

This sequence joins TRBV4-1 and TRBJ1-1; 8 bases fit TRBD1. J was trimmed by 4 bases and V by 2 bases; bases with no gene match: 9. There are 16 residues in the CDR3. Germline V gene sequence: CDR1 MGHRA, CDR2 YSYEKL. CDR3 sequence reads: CASSQSSTRGPTEAFF. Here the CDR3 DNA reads TGCGCCAGCAGCCAATCATCTACCAGGGGGCCCACTGAAGCTTTCTTT.

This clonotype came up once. The CDR3 DNA reads as TGCGCCAGCAGCACCGGACTAGCGGGGGAAGAGACCCAGTACTTC. Its translation: CASSTGLAGEETQYF. This sequence joins TRBV5-1 and TRBJ2-5; 13 bases are shared with TRBD2. The CDR3 totals 15 residues. The ends lost 4 bases at V and 3 bases at J; junction bases unmatched: 3. Germline CDR1 SGHRS, CDR2 YFSETQ.

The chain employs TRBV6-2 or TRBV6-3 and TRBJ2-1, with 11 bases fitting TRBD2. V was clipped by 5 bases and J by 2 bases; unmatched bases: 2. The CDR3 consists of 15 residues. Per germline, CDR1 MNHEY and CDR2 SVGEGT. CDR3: CASSLLAGAYNEQFF. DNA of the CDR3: TGTGCCAGCAGTCTACTAGCGGGGGCCTACAATGAGCAGTTCTTC.

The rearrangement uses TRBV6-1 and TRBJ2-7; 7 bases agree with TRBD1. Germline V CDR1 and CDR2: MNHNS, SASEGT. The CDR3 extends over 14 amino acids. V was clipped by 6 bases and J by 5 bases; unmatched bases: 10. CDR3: CASSLTGEIHEQYF. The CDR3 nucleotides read TGTGCCAGCAGCCTTACAGGGGAAATCCACGAGCAGTACTTC.

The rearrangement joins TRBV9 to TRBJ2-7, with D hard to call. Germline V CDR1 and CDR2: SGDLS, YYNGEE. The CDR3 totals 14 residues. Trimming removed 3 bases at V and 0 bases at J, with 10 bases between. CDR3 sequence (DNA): TGTGCCAGCAGCGGATCAGGAAGCTCCTACGAGCAGTACTTC. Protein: CASSGSGSSYEQYF.

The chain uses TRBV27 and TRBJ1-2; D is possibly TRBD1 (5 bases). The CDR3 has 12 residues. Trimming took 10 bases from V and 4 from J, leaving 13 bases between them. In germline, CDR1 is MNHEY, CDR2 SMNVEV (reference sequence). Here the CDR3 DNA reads TGTGCCACCGGGACGGCGGCCTATGGCTACACCTTC. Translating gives CATGTAAYGYTF.

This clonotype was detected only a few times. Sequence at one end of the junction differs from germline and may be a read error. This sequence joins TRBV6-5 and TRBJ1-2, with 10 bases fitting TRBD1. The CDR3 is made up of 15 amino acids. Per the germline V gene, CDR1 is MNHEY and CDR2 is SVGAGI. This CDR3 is CASSFRPGQGNGYTF. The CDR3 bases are TGTGCCAGTAGTTTCCGTCCGGGACAGGGGAATGGCTACACCTTC.

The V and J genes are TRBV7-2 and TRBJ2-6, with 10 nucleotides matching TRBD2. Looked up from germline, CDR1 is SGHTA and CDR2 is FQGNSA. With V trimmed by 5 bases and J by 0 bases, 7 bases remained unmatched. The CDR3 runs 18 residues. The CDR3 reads CASSLSGGRSSGANVLTF. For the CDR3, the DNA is TGTGCCAGCAGCCTTAGCGGGGGGCGAAGCTCTGGGGCCAACGTCCTGACTTTC.

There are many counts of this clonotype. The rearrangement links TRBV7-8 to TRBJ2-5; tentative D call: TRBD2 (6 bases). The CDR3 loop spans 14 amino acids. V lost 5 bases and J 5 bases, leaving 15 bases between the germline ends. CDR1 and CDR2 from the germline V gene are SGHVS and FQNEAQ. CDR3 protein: CASSGYAGLETQYF. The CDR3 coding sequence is TGTGCCAGCAGCGGGTATGCGGGGTTGGAGACCCAGTACTTC.

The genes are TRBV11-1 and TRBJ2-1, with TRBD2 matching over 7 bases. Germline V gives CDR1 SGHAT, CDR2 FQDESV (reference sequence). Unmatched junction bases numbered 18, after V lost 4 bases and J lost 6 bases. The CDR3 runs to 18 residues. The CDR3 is CASSSWRGRGDGGNEQFF. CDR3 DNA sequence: TGTGCCAGCAGCTCATGGCGTGGTCGGGGGGACGGGGGCAATGAGCAGTTCTTC.

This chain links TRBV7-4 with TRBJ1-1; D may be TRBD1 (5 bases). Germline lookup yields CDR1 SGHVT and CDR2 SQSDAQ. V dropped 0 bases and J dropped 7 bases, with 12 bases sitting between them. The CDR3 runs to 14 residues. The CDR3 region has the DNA TGTGCCAGCAGCTTAGCTTGGACATCGGATGAAGCTTTCTTT. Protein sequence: CASSLAWTSDEAFF.

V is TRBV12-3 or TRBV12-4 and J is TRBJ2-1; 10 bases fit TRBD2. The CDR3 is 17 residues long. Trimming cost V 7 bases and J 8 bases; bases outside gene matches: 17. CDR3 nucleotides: TGTGCCAGCACCTGGCGAGCGGGGGGGCCGGAGGAGGATGAGCAGTTCTTC. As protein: CASTWRAGGPEEDEQFF.

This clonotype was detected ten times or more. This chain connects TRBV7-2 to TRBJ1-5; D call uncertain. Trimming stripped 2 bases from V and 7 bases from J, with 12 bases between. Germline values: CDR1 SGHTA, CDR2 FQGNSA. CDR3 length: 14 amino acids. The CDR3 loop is CASSLTGDNQPQHF. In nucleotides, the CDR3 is TGTGCCAGCAGCTTAACTGGGGATAACCAGCCCCAGCATTTT.

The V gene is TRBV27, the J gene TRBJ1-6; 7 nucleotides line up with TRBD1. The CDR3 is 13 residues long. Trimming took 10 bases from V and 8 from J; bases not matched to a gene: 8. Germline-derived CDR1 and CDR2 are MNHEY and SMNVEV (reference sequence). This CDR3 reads CATAVRGDSPLHF. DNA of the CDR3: TGTGCCACGGCGGTCAGGGGGGATTCACCCCTCCACTTT.

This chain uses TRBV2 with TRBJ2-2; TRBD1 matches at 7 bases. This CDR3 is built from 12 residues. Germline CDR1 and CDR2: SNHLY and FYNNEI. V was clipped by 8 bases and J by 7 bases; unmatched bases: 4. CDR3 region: CASGTESGELFF. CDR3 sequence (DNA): TGTGCCAGCGGGACAGAAAGCGGGGAGCTGTTTTTT.

The CDR3 region is CASSDGKNTEAFF. CDR3 DNA sequence: TGTGCCAGCAGTGACGGGAAGAACACTGAAGCTTTCTTT. The V gene is TRBV27, the J gene TRBJ1-1; D unresolved. The CDR3 totals 13 residues. The V and J ends lost 5 bases and 1 base respectively, with 8 bases between them. CDR1 and CDR2 from the germline V gene are MNHEY and SMNVEV (reference sequence).

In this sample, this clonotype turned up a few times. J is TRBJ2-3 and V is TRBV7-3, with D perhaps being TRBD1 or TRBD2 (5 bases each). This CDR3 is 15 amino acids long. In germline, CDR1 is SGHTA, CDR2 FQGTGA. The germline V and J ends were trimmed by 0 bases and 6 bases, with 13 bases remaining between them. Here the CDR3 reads CASSLTALGTDTQYF. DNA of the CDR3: TGTGCCAGCAGCTTAACTGCTTTGGGGACGGATACGCAGTATTTT.

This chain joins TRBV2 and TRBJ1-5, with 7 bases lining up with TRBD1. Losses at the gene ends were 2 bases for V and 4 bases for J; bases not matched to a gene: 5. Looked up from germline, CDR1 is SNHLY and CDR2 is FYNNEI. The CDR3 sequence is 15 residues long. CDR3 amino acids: CASSEPGTANQPQHF. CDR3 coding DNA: TGTGCCAGCAGTGAACCAGGGACAGCTAATCAGCCCCAGCATTTT.

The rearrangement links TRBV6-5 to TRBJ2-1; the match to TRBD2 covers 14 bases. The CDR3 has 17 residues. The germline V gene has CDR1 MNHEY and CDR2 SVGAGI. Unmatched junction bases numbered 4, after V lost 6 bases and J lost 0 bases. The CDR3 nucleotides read TGTGCCAGCAGGGGACTAGCGGGGGAGAGCTCCTACAATGAGCAGTTCTTC. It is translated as CASRGLAGESSYNEQFF.